A single sample is the source of the 8 T cell receptor beta chains below, sequenced in a study of T cell responses to AZD1222 COVID-19 vaccine. Here immunoSEQ multiplex PCR was the method, and the copy in TCRdb shows in-frame clones only, minus some. Seen here are 110,000 or so clones, nearly 90% observed once, and the top ten hold about 13%. The source was peripheral blood, collected on day 0 of MenACWY control vaccination. These receptors were collected from an adult in good health.

About this clone: A junction end diverges from the germline sequence, so it may reflect a read error. J is TRBJ1-2 and V is TRBV9, with D possibly TRBD1 on 6 matching bases. Germline CDR1 SGDLS, CDR2 YYNGEE. CDR3 length: 15 amino acids. The CDR3 sequence is CASTVDPSQGYGYTF. In DNA form, the CDR3 reads TGTGCCAGCACCGTAGACCCTTCACAGGGCTATGGCTACACCTTC. Variable domain in full (rest from reference TRBV9 and TRBJ1-2): DSGVTQTPKHLITATGQRVTLRCSPRSGDLSVYWYQQSLDQGLQFLIQYYNGEERAKGNILERFSAQQFPDLHSELNLSSLELGDSALYFCASTVDPSQGYGYTFGSGTRLTVV.

The chain links TRBV3-1 (or the pseudogene TRBV3-2) to TRBJ2-7, with TRBD1 matching over 9 bases. V dropped 7 bases and J dropped 6; count of bases not matched to a gene: 13. Germline values: CDR1 LGHDT, CDR2 YNNKEL (reference sequence). The CDR3 covers 15 residues. CDR3 nucleotides: TGTGCCAGCAAGCCCCTGGGACAGGGCGGTTTCGAGCAGTACTTC. This sequence encodes CASKPLGQGGFEQYF.

The chain joins TRBV30 to TRBJ1-1; D may be TRBD1 (6 bases). Trimming removed 3 bases from V and 6 bases from J, with 11 bases in between. This CDR3 contains 12 residues. Germline V lookup: CDR1 GTSNPN, CDR2 SVGIG (reference sequence). The CDR3 here is CAWRGSGAEAFF. CDR3 coding DNA: TGTGCCTGGAGGGGATCAGGGGCTGAAGCTTTCTTT.

The chain employs TRBV7-8 and TRBJ1-2; D perhaps matches TRBD1 (6 bases). Germline loops: CDR1 SGHVS, CDR2 FQNEAQ. V was pared by 6 bases and J by 5 bases, with 10 bases between. This CDR3 contains 12 residues. In nucleotides, the CDR3 is TGTGCCAGCAGGGGGGGCGGGTATGGCTACACCTTC. Encoded protein: CASRGGGYGYTF.

This sequence joins TRBV11-2 and TRBJ1-4, with D unresolved. Trimming left V 0 bases short and J 0 bases short, with 2 bases between. In germline, CDR1 is SGHAT, CDR2 FQNNGV. This CDR3 has 14 residues. In DNA, the CDR3 is TGTGCCAGCAGCTTAGAAGCAACTAATGAAAAACTGTTTTTT. It codes for CASSLEATNEKLFF.

This sequence joins TRBV13 and TRBJ2-7; 7 bases are shared with TRBD1. Trimming took 7 bases from V and 5 from J; bases not matched to a gene: 8. CDR3 length: 13 residues. Germline V gives CDR1 PRHDT, CDR2 FYEKMQ (reference sequence). CDR3 DNA sequence: TGTGCCAGCAACCTAAGACAGGGCCACGAGCAGTACTTC. This codes for CASNLRQGHEQYF. The entire variable domain, with the rest obtained from reference TRBV13 and TRBJ2-7, is as follows: AAGVIQSPRHLIKEKRETATLKCYPIPRHDTVYWYQQGPGQDPQFLISFYEKMQSDKGSIPDRFSAQQFSDYHSELNMSSLELGDSALYFCASNLRQGHEQYFGPGTRLTVT.

The gene calls are TRBV4-1 and TRBJ1-2, with unresolved D. Germline-derived CDR1 and CDR2 are MGHRA and YSYEKL. The CDR3 extends over 16 amino acids. Trimming took 0 bases from V and 8 from J, leaving 19 bases between them. CDR3 sequence reads: CASSQDPTGRPRGYTF. The DNA of the CDR3 is TGCGCCAGCAGCCAAGACCCCACCGGAAGGCCACGGGGCTACACCTTC.

Only a few counts were recorded for this clone. This sequence joins TRBV19 and TRBJ2-3, with 13 bases matching TRBD2. The germline V gene encodes CDR1 LNHDA and CDR2 SQIVND (reference sequence). J lost 6 bases, V lost 4 bases, and 19 bases had no gene match. The CDR3 totals 20 residues. The CDR3 reads CASSNKSGLAGALPYDTQYF. CDR3 sequence (DNA): TGTGCCAGTAGTAACAAGTCAGGACTAGCGGGGGCCCTACCTTATGATACGCAGTATTTT.